This T cell receptor (beta chain) was captured in a study of blood T cell repertoires in COVID-19. The wider study: Researchers got acute and convalescent COVID-19 samples from the United States, Italy and Spain. PBMCs, B-cell-depleted T cells, or T cells were the source of the cDNA or gDNA that made up the material.

This clone was detected ten times or more. This sample also contains other DNA sequences that code for the same CDR3. In the authors' methods: Reference gene primer amplification gave estimated nucleated cell counts. Profiling relied on immunoSEQ multiplex PCR, and the TCRdb table lists in-frame clones only, not all of them. The V and J calls and the clone size are those of that table, but D and trimming were determined from the DNA. This sample has roughly 250,000 clones, with approximately 84% found just once. The CDR3 contains 12 residues. V shed 2 bases and J shed 1 base, with 3 bases lying between them. Germline lookup yields CDR1 SEHNR and CDR2 FQNEAQ (reference sequence).

The sequenced sample consisted of PBMCs or T cells enriched from blood (not recorded which). This sequence was found in a middle-aged woman with acute COVID-19. The rearrangement joins TRBV7-9 to TRBJ2-7; no firm D call. DNA for the CDR3: TGTGCCAGCAGCTTAATATCCTACGAGCAGTACTTC. Its translation is CASSLISYEQYF.